Listed below are T cell receptor beta chains from one sample, sequenced in a study of blood T cell repertoires in COVID-19. Sequencing used immunoSEQ multiplex PCR; TCRdb keeps in-frame clones, though not all of them. The sample has tens of thousands of clones, less than 95% seen once; the top ten hold around 5%. Input material: peripheral blood. The receptor source for this set is a human donor in a cohort sampled during active COVID-19. Each CDR3 is given with its conserved first and last residue. A D gene is named only where the DNA matches it firmly. Expanded clones get a size class; other rows say once, few or many, or leave the size out.

NA | TRBJ2-3 | TRBV5-1 | NA | CASSLASGSTDTQYF | TGCGCCAGCAGCTTGGCCTCCGGGAGTACAGATACGCAGTATTTT
TRBD1 | TRBJ1-2 | TRBV28 | NA | CASSPGQGLRYGYTF | TGTGCCAGCAGTCCCGGACAGGGCCTACGCTATGGCTACACCTTC
TRBD1 | TRBJ1-2 | TRBV6-2/TRBV6-3 | NA | CASSPWGQHYGYTF | TGTGCCAGCAGCCCCTGGGGACAGCACTATGGCTACACCTTC
NA | TRBJ1-2 | TRBV5-1 | NA | CASSLTVQNGYTF | TGCGCCAGCAGCTTGACAGTCCAAAATGGCTACACCTTC
TRBD2 | TRBJ2-7 | TRBV28 | few | CASSPAGGQFYEQYF | TGTGCCAGCAGTCCAGCGGGAGGACAATTCTACGAGCAGTACTTC
TRBD1 | TRBJ1-4 | TRBV2 | NA | CASSGQGEKKLFF | TGTGCCAGCAGCGGACAGGGGGAGAAAAAACTGTTTTTT
NA | TRBJ2-5 | TRBV7-3 | NA | CASSLSGVGETQYF | TGTGCCAGCAGCTTAAGCGGAGTTGGAGAGACCCAGTACTTC
TRBD2 | TRBJ2-1 | TRBV24-1 | NA | CATSDPTLAGVTAEQFF | TGTGCCACCAGTGATCCAACACTAGCGGGAGTCACAGCTGAGCAGTTCTTC
NA | TRBJ1-2 | TRBV11-2 | NA | CASSLGGPGGYGYTF | TGTGCCAGCAGCTTAGGGGGGCCTGGAGGCTATGGCTACACCTTC
TRBD2 | TRBJ2-7 | TRBV18 | NA | CASSPPIHSAGGLGEQYF | TGTGCCAGCTCACCACCGATCCATTCAGCGGGAGGCCTCGGCGAGCAGTACTTC
NA | TRBJ2-2 | TRBV20-1 | NA | CSASVIRDWLNTGELFF | TGCAGTGCTAGTGTTATAAGGGACTGGCTGAACACCGGGGAGCTGTTTTTT
NA | TRBJ1-1 | TRBV29-1 | NA | CSTREGSGNTEAFF | TGCAGCACCCGCGAGGGATCGGGGAACACTGAAGCTTTCTTT
TRBD2 | TRBJ2-1 | TRBV19 | large | CASSKTSGSYNEQFF | TGTGCCAGTAGTAAGACTAGCGGGTCATACAATGAGCAGTTCTTC
NA | TRBJ1-1 | TRBV21-1 | NA | CASGPEGTEAFF | TGTGCCAGCGGACCAGAGGGCACTGAAGCTTTCTTT
TRBD2 | TRBJ2-1 | TRBV11-3 | NA | CASSLDSSGLYNEQFF | TGTGCCAGCAGCTTAGACTCTAGCGGACTCTACAATGAGCAGTTCTTC
NA | TRBJ1-5 | TRBV5-4 | NA | CASSLDGDSNQPQHF | TGTGCCAGCAGCTTGGACGGGGATAGCAATCAGCCCCAGCATTTT
NA | TRBJ2-2 | TRBV11-2 | NA | CASSFAPTNTGELFF | TGTGCCAGCAGCTTCGCTCCCACAAACACCGGGGAGCTGTTTTTT
TRBD1 | TRBJ2-7 | TRBV28 | NA | CASSLGTVREQYF | TGTGCCAGCAGTTTGGGGACAGTACGCGAGCAGTACTTC
NA | TRBJ1-5 | TRBV30 | NA | CAWSAGGGNQPQHF | TGTGCCTGGAGTGCTGGAGGGGGCAATCAGCCCCAGCATTTT
TRBD1 | TRBJ1-2 | TRBV27 | NA | CASSYGTGHYGYTF | TGTGCCAGCAGTTATGGGACAGGGCACTATGGCTACACCTTC
NA | TRBJ2-2 | TRBV5-1 | NA | CASSPPGAGELFF | TGCGCCAGCAGCCCGCCGGGTGCCGGGGAGCTGTTTTTT
NA | TRBJ1-5 | TRBV19 | NA | CASSIDTTYSNQPQHF | TGTGCCAGTAGTATCGACACGACCTATAGCAATCAGCCCCAGCATTTT
TRBD2 | TRBJ2-5 | TRBV5-1 | once | CASSPGGLAGVGETQYF | TGCGCCAGCAGCCCCGGAGGGCTAGCGGGAGTGGGGGAGACCCAGTACTTC
TRBD1 | TRBJ1-1 | TRBV6-5 | NA | CASRPTGGSTEAFF | TGTGCCAGCAGACCGACAGGGGGCAGTACTGAAGCTTTCTTT
NA | TRBJ2-1 | TRBV6-4 | NA | CASSTGSSGPNEQFF | TGTGCCAGCAGTACCGGGAGTTCGGGACCTAATGAGCAGTTCTTC
NA | TRBJ2-4 | TRBV29-1 | NA | CSVEDTGTAKNIQYF | TGCAGCGTTGAAGATACAGGGACAGCCAAAAACATTCAGTACTTC
NA | TRBJ1-1 | TRBV7-9 | NA | CASSPGAGYTEAFF | TGTGCCAGCAGCCCCGGGGCGGGGTACACTGAAGCTTTCTTT
NA | TRBJ2-2 | TRBV6-2/TRBV6-3 | NA | CASSYWARGNTGELFF | TGTGCCAGCAGTTACTGGGCCAGGGGGAACACCGGGGAGCTGTTTTTT
TRBD2 | TRBJ2-3 | TRBV7-6 | NA | CASSVGGAGERADTQYF | TGTGCCAGCAGCGTCGGGGGAGCGGGAGAGCGCGCAGATACGCAGTATTTT
TRBD1 | TRBJ2-1 | TRBV28 | NA | CASSPPDRDNEQFF | TGTGCCAGCAGTCCCCCCGACAGGGACAATGAGCAGTTCTTC
NA | TRBJ2-7 | TRBV5-6 | NA | CASSLRGFSYEQYF | TGTGCCAGCAGCTTGCGGGGGTTTAGCTACGAGCAGTACTTC
TRBD2 | TRBJ2-1 | TRBV7-3 | NA | CASSSGLAYNEQFF | TGTGCCAGCAGTTCGGGACTAGCATACAATGAGCAGTTCTTC
NA | TRBJ2-1 | TRBV13 | NA | CASSLYWLGGASYNEQFF | TGTGCCAGCAGCTTGTATTGGTTGGGGGGAGCCTCCTACAATGAGCAGTTCTTC
TRBD1 | TRBJ2-7 | TRBV18 | NA | CASSPGTGGAYEQYF | TGTGCCAGCTCACCCGGGACAGGGGGCGCTTACGAGCAGTACTTC
NA | TRBJ1-5 | TRBV7-8 | NA | CASSSGQKNQPQHF | TGTGCCAGCAGCTCTGGACAGAAGAATCAGCCCCAGCATTTT
NA | TRBJ2-3 | TRBV21-1 | NA | CASSKVRGEEEDTQYF | TGTGCCAGCAGCAAAGTGCGCGGGGAAGAAGAAGATACGCAGTATTTT
NA | TRBJ1-6 | TRBV7-2 | NA | CASTTGSPLHF | TGTGCCAGCACCACTGGTTCACCCCTCCACTTT
TRBD1 | TRBJ2-5 | TRBV3-1/TRBV3-2 | NA | CASSLPGQGSETQYF | TGTGCCAGCAGCCTACCGGGACAGGGGTCGGAGACCCAGTACTTC
NA | TRBJ1-6 | TRBV28 | NA | CASRRSSSKGNSPLHF | TGTGCCAGCAGGCGTTCCAGTTCGAAGGGGAATTCACCCCTCCACTTT
TRBD2 | TRBJ2-7 | TRBV7-2 | NA | CASSQPLGTSGSYEQYF | TGTGCCAGCAGCCAACCCCTAGGGACTAGCGGGTCATACGAGCAGTACTTC
TRBD1 | TRBJ1-4 | TRBV7-2 | NA | CASSLAGRGVATNEKLFF | TGTGCCAGCAGCTTAGCAGGCAGGGGGGTTGCAACTAATGAAAAACTGTTTTTT